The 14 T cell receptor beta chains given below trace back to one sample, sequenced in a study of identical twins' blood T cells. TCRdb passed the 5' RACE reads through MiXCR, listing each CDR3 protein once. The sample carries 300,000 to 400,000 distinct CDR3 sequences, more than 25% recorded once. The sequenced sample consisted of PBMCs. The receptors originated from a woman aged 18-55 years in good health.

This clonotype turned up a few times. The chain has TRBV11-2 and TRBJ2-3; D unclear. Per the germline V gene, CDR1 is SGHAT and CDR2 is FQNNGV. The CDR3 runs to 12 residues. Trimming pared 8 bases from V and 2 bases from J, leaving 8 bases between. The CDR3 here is CASATYTDTQYF. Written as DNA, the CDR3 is TGTGCCAGCGCGACCTACACAGATACGCAGTATTTT.

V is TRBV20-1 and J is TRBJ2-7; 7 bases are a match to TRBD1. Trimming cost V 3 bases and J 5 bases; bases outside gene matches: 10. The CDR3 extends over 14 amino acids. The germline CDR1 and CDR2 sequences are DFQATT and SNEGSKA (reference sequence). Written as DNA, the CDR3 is TGCAGTGCTAGTGGGGGACAGTCTCCCCACGAGCAGTACTTC. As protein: CSASGGQSPHEQYF.

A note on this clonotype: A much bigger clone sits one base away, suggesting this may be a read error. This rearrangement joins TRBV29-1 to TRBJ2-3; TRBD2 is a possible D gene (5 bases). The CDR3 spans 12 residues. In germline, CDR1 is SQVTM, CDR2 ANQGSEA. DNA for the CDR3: TGCGGCGCTACGCCGGGGACAGATACGCAGTATTTT. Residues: CGATPGTDTQYF.

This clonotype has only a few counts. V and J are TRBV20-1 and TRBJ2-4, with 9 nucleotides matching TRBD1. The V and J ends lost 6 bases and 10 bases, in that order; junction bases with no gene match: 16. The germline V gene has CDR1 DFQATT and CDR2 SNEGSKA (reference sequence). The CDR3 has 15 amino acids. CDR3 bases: TGCAGTGCCTCACCAAGGACAGGGGCTGGATGGATTCAGTACTTC. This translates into CSASPRTGAGWIQYF.

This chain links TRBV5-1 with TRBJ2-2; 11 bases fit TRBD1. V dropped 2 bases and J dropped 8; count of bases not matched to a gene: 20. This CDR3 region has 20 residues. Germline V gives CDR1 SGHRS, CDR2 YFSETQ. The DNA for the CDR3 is TGCGCCAGCAGCTTCCACGCCGGGACAGGGGGATTCGCCCACTCTGGGGAGCTGTTTTTT. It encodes CASSFHAGTGGFAHSGELFF.

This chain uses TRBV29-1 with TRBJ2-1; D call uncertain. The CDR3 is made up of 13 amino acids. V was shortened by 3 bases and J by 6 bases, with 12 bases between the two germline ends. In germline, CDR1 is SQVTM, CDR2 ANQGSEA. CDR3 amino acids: CSVDWSLGNEQFF. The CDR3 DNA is TGCAGCGTTGATTGGAGTCTTGGCAATGAGCAGTTCTTC.

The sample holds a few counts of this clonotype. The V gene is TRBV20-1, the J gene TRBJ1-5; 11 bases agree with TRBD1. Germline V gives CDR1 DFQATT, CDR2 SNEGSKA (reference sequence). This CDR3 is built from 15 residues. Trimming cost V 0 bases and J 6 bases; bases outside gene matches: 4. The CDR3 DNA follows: TGCAGTGCTAGAGAAGGGACAGGGGGAAGTCAGCCCCAGCATTTT. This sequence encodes CSAREGTGGSQPQHF.

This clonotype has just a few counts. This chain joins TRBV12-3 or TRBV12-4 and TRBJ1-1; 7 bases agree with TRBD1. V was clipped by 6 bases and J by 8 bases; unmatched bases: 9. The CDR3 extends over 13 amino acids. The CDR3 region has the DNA TGTGCCAGCAGCCCCGGGACAGTAGGAGAAGCTTTCTTT. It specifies CASSPGTVGEAFF.

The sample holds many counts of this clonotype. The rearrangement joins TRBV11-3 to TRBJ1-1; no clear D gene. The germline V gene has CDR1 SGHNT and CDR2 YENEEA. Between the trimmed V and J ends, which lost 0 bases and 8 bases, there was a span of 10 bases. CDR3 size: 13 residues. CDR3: CASSLDRGFEAFF. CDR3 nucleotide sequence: TGTGCCAGCAGCTTAGATAGAGGTTTCGAAGCTTTCTTT.

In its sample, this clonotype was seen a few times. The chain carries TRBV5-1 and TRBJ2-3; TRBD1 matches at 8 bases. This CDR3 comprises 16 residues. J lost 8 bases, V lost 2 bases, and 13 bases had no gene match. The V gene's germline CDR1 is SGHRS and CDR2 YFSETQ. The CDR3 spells CASSFGTRQGPGTQYF. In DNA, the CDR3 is TGCGCCAGCAGCTTTGGAACCAGACAGGGGCCGGGTACGCAGTATTTT.

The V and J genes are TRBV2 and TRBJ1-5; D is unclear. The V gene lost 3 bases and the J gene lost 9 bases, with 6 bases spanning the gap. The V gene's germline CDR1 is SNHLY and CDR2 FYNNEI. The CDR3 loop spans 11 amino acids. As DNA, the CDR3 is TGTGCCAGCAGTGACGGTAGGCCCCAGCATTTT. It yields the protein CASSDGRPQHF.

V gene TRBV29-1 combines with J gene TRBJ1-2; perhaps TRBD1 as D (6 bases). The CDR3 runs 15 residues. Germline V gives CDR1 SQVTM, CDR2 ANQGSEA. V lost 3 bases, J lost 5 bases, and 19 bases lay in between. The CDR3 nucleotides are TGCAGCGTTGACAGGGGAGGTGTGGACCTTTATGGCTACACCTTC. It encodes CSVDRGGVDLYGYTF.

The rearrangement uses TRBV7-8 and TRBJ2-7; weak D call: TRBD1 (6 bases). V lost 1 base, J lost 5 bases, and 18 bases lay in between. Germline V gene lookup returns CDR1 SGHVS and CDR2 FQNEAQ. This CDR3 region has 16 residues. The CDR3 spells CASSLVRDIQFHEQYF. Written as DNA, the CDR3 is TGTGCCAGCAGCTTAGTCCGGGACATCCAGTTCCACGAGCAGTACTTC.

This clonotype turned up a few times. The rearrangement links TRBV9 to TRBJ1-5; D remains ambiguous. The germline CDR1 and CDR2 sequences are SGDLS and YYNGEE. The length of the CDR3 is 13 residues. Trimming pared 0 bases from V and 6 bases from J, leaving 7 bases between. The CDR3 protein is CASSVGTFQPQHF. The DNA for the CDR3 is TGTGCCAGCAGCGTAGGGACGTTTCAGCCCCAGCATTTT. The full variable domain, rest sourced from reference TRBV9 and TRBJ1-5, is DSGVTQTPKHLITATGQRVTLRCSPRSGDLSVYWYQQSLDQGLQFLIQYYNGEERAKGNILERFSAQQFPDLHSELNLSSLELGDSALYFCASSVGTFQPQHFGDGTRLSIL.